This T cell receptor (beta chain) came from a study of Graves' ophthalmopathy and Graves' hyperthyroidism. The authors amplified TCR beta CDR3 regions from RNA transcripts. First-round RT-PCR employed HTBI primers, with a second-round multiplex PCR after it. TCRdb reprocessed the multiplex PCR reads via MiXCR and lists one record per CDR3 protein. Of roughly 400,000 distinct CDR3 sequences listed, approximately 15% were seen once; the top ten hold about 7.3%. This clonotype has at least ten counts. CDR3 length: 14 amino acids. Trimming took 0 bases from V and 7 from J, leaving 12 bases between them. Germline V gene lookup returns CDR1 SGHVS and CDR2 FNYEAQ.

The material sequenced was peripheral blood. V and J are TRBV7-6 and TRBJ1-2, with a tentative D call TRBD1 (5 bases). The sequence was obtained from a woman between 18 and 30 years old with stable Graves' hyperthyroidism. CDR3 bases: TGTGCCAGCAGCTTAGCCGGGAGGGGCGCTGGCTACACCTTC. Its translation: CASSLAGRGAGYTF.